This TCR beta chain was profiled in a study of neurological immune-mediated disorders. This clonotype was seen many times. The team produced cDNA through 5'RACE using 10-nucleotide random UMIs. TCRdb reprocessed the 5' RACE reads with MiXCR, giving one entry per CDR3 protein. The sample consists of about 55,000 distinct CDR3 sequences, roughly 4.4% of them appearing once. With 7 bases clipped from V and 0 bases from J, the junction kept 4 bases outside the gene matches. The CDR3 contains 15 residues. This sequence originates from a man aged 50-59 years with multiple sclerosis. This chain uses TRBV12-3 or TRBV12-4 with TRBJ2-2; 8 nucleotides line up with TRBD1. The sample consisted of PBMCs. CDR3 in amino acids: CASNPDRANTGELFF. CDR3 DNA sequence: TGTGCCAGCAATCCGGACAGGGCGAACACCGGGGAGCTGTTTTTT.